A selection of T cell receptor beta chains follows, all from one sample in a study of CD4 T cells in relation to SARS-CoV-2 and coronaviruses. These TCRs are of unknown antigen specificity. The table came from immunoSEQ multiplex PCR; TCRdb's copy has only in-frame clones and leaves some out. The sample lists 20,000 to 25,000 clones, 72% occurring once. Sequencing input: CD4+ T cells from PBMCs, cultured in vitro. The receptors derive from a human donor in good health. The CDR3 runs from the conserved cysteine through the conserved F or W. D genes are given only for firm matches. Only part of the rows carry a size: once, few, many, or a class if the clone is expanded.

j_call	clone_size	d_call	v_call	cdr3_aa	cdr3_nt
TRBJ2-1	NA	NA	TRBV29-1	CSVCPLTNEQFF	TGCAGCGTCTGCCCCCTTACAAATGAGCAGTTCTTC
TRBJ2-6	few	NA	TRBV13	CASSLRQGKAGANVLTF	TGTGCCAGCAGCTTACGGCAGGGGAAAGCTGGGGCCAACGTCCTGACTTTC
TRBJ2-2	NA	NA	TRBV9	CASSVEAKNTGELFF	TGTGCCAGCAGCGTAGAAGCGAAAAACACCGGGGAGCTGTTTTTT
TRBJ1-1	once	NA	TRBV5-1	CASSLGGGYTEAFF	TGCGCCAGCAGCCTCGGCGGGGGCTACACTGAAGCTTTCTTT
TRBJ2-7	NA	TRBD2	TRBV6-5	CASTASGSYEQYF	TGTGCCAGCACCGCTAGCGGATCCTACGAGCAGTACTTC
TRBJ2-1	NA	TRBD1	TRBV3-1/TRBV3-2	CASSYAGTGGSNEQFF	TGTGCCAGCAGCTACGCCGGGACAGGGGGATCCAATGAGCAGTTCTTC
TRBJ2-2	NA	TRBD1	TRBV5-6	CASSYRGRGDTGELFF	TGTGCCAGCAGCTACAGGGGGCGAGGTGACACCGGGGAGCTGTTTTTT
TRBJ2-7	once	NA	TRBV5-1	CASSLEGGAYEQYF	TGCGCCAGCAGCTTGGAGGGGGGGGCCTACGAGCAGTACTTC
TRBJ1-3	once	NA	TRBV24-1	CATPSGNTIYF	TGTGCCACCCCCTCTGGAAACACCATATATTTT
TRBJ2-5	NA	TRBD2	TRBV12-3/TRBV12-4	CASTLLAGETQYF	TGTGCCAGCACCCTACTAGCGGGTGAGACCCAGTACTTC
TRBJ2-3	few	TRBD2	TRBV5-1	CASSLYRTSGSRRGPDTQYF	TGCGCCAGCAGCTTGTATAGGACTAGCGGGAGTAGAAGGGGCCCAGATACGCAGTATTTT
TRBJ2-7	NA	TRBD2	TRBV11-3	CASSLGTSGYEQYF	TGTGCCAGCAGCTTAGGGACTAGCGGCTACGAGCAGTACTTC
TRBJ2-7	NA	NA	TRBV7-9	CASSSRDSHYEQYF	TGTGCCAGCAGCTCCCGGGACTCTCACTACGAGCAGTACTTC
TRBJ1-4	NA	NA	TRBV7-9	CASSIGQSATNEKLFF	TGTGCCAGCAGCATTGGACAGAGTGCAACTAATGAAAAACTGTTTTTT
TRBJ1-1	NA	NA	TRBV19	CASSINRVGTEAFF	TGTGCCAGTAGTATTAACAGGGTGGGGACTGAAGCTTTCTTT
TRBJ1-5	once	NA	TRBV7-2	CASSPAVSGNQPQHF	TGTGCCAGCAGCCCGGCAGTGTCAGGCAATCAGCCCCAGCATTTT
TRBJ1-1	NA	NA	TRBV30	CAWAKSKLNTEAFF	TGTGCCTGGGCAAAAAGTAAGTTGAACACTGAAGCTTTCTTT
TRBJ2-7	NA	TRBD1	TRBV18	CASSLGTGFYEQYF	TGTGCCAGCTCACTTGGGACAGGGTTCTACGAGCAGTACTTC
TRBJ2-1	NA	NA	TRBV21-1	CASSKLGTSGGLPDNEQFF	TGTGCCAGCAGCAAATTAGGAACTAGCGGGGGACTACCCGACAATGAGCAGTTCTTC
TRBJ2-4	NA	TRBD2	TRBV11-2	CASREAGTRLSNIQYF	TGTGCCAGCCGTGAGGCCGGGACTAGACTGAGTAACATTCAGTACTTC
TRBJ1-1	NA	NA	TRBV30	CAWSQPSWGFRDGDMNTEAFF	TGTGCCTGGAGTCAGCCCTCATGGGGGTTCCGGGACGGAGATATGAACACTGAAGCTTTCTTT
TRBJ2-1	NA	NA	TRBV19	CASSMWREVYNEQFF	TGTGCCAGTAGTATGTGGCGGGAAGTCTACAATGAGCAGTTCTTC
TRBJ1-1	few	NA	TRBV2	CASTYDTEAFF	TGTGCCAGTACCTATGACACTGAAGCTTTCTTT
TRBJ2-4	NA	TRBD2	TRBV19	CASSIGTAGVKAAKNIQYF	TGTGCCAGTAGTATAGGAACAGCGGGAGTGAAAGCGGCCAAAAACATTCAGTACTTC
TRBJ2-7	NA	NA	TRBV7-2	CASSYSAAGEQYF	TGTGCCAGCAGCTACTCTGCAGCGGGCGAGCAGTACTTC
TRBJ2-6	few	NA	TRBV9	CASSGPILSGANVLTF	TGTGCCAGCAGCGGCCCTATCCTCTCTGGGGCCAACGTCCTGACTTTC